These 27 T cell receptor beta chains were all obtained from the same sample, sequenced in a study of shared clonotypes between healthy human individuals. Here immunoSEQ multiplex PCR was the method, and the copy in TCRdb shows in-frame clones only, minus some. This sample has 400,000 to 600,000 clones, with approximately 94% found just once. Sequenced sample: naive CD4+ T cells sorted from blood. Subset given: CD45RA+ positively selected. The origin of the receptors is a woman in her twenties or thirties in good health.

This sequence joins TRBV7-8 and TRBJ2-2, with no clear D. CDR3 size: 14 residues. V gave up 5 bases and J gave up 2 bases, with 9 bases separating them. CDR1 is SGHVS and CDR2 is FQNEAQ in the germline V gene. This CDR3 is CASSPRRNTGELFF. Here the CDR3 DNA reads TGTGCCAGCAGCCCTCGACGTAACACCGGGGAGCTGTTTTTT. The variable domain in full, completed from reference TRBV7-8 and TRBJ2-2, reads GAGVSQSPRYKVAKRGQDVALRCDPISGHVSLFWYQQALGQGPEFLTYFQNEAQLDKSGLPSDRFFAERPEGSVSTLKIQRTQQEDSAVYLCASSPRRNTGELFFGEGSRLTVL.

The rearrangement joins TRBV25-1 to TRBJ2-5; tentatively, D is TRBD1 or TRBD2 (5 bases each). The CDR3 has 14 amino acids. The germline V and J ends were trimmed by 2 bases and 9 bases, with 16 bases remaining between them. The germline V gene encodes CDR1 MGHDK and CDR2 SYGVNS. CDR3 in DNA: TGTGCCAGCAGTGAAAGGGACCGTTGGGTTGCCCAGTACTTC. Protein sequence: CASSERDRWVAQYF.

The rearrangement uses TRBV7-9 and TRBJ2-2; 7 bases line up with TRBD1. The V gene's germline CDR1 is SEHNR and CDR2 FQNEAQ (reference sequence). With V trimmed by 5 bases and J by 7 bases, 10 bases remained unmatched. This CDR3 is built from 15 residues. In DNA form, the CDR3 reads TGTGCCAGCAGCCGAGACAGGGTACGTGGCGGGGAGCTGTTTTTT. Translated: CASSRDRVRGGELFF.

The CDR3, as DNA: TGTGCCAGCAGTTTCCAAAGAGGGAGCTACACCTTC. The encoded protein is CASSFQRGSYTF. The chain couples TRBV28 to TRBJ1-2; D ambiguous. CDR3 length: 12 amino acids. With 3 bases removed from V and 9 bases from J, the gap between germline ends came to 11 bases. Germline-derived CDR1 and CDR2 are MDHEN and SYDVKM.

The rearrangement uses TRBV11-2 and TRBJ2-3, with TRBD2 as a possible D gene (6 bases). Germline V gene data show CDR1 as SGHAT and CDR2 as FQNNGV. Trimming stripped 0 bases from V and 0 bases from J, with 22 bases between. This CDR3 has 20 residues. The CDR3 loop reads CASSLDPGTGVDLSTDTQYF. CDR3 bases: TGTGCCAGCAGCTTAGACCCCGGAACGGGAGTAGATTTAAGCACAGATACGCAGTATTTT.

The chain combines TRBV4-1 with TRBJ1-5; D gene unclear. The CDR3 extends over 15 amino acids. V was pared by 1 base and J by 0 bases, with 7 bases between. CDR1 and CDR2 (germline): MGHRA, YSYEKL. The CDR3 coding sequence is TGCGCCAGCAGCCAAGGGCAGAATAGCAATCAGCCCCAGCATTTT. Translating gives CASSQGQNSNQPQHF.

This clone was seen a few times. The chain combines TRBV19 with TRBJ1-5; 8 positions agree with TRBD1. The V gene's germline CDR1 is LNHDA and CDR2 SQIVND (reference sequence). The V and J ends lost 4 bases and 1 base, in that order; junction bases with no gene match: 6. The CDR3 is made up of 16 amino acids. CDR3 DNA sequence: TGTGCCAGTAGTAAACAGGGGGAGTCAAGCAATCAGCCCCAGCATTTT. It encodes CASSKQGESSNQPQHF.

V is TRBV5-1 and J is TRBJ2-1; no definite D call. This CDR3 contains 14 residues. V lost 0 bases and J 8 bases, leaving 12 bases between the germline ends. CDR1 and CDR2 (germline): SGHRS, YFSETQ. The CDR3 DNA reads TGCGCCAGCAGCTTGGCCTATCAGATCGATGAGCAGTTCTTC. This sequence encodes CASSLAYQIDEQFF.

The chain employs TRBV28 and TRBJ2-2; perhaps TRBD2 as D (6 bases). Germline V gene lookup returns CDR1 MDHEN and CDR2 SYDVKM. The CDR3 spans 16 residues. Trimming shortened V by 3 bases and J by 2 bases, and 13 bases separated the two germline ends. Here the CDR3 DNA reads TGTGCCAGCAGTTTGGGGGGACGGATTAACACCGGGGAGCTGTTTTTT. Amino acids: CASSLGGRINTGELFF. Full variable domain (outside the CDR3, taken from reference TRBV28 and TRBJ2-2): DVKVTQSSRYLVKRTGEKVFLECVQDMDHENMFWYRQDPGLGLRLIYFSYDVKMKEKGDIPEGYSVSREKKERFSLILESASTNQTSMYLCASSLGGRINTGELFFGEGSRLTVL.

V and J are TRBV29-1 and TRBJ2-7; D could derive from TRBD1 or TRBD2 (6 bases each). The germline V gene encodes CDR1 SQVTM and CDR2 ANQGSEA. V dropped 4 bases and J dropped 2 bases, with 12 bases sitting between them. The CDR3 has 13 amino acids. The chain's CDR3 is CSVAGGQPYEQYF. The CDR3 DNA reads TGCAGCGTTGCCGGGGGACAACCCTACGAGCAGTACTTC.

This chain uses TRBV5-1 with TRBJ2-1, with a weak D call TRBD2 (6 bases). Germline V lookup: CDR1 SGHRS, CDR2 YFSETQ. This CDR3 region has 15 residues. V dropped 5 bases and J dropped 0 bases, with 12 bases sitting between them. CDR3 sequence: CASRRTGSSYNEQFF. CDR3 DNA sequence: TGCGCCAGCAGACGGACCGGGAGCTCCTACAATGAGCAGTTCTTC.

The gene calls are TRBV25-1 and TRBJ1-3; D not certain. Trimming pared 3 bases from V and 0 bases from J, leaving 6 bases between. Germline V gives CDR1 MGHDK, CDR2 SYGVNS. The CDR3 loop spans 14 amino acids. CDR3 loop: CASSDESSGNTIYF. DNA of the CDR3: TGTGCCAGCAGTGACGAGAGCTCTGGAAACACCATATATTTT.

The V call is TRBV21-1, the J call TRBJ2-1; no check of the table's D call, TRBD2, against the DNA was made. TRBV21-1 is an annotated pseudogene. The CDR3 spans 12 residues. CDR3: CASSKVGGGEFF. In DNA form, the CDR3 reads TGTGCCAGCAGCAAAGTGGGAGGTGGGGAGTTCTTC.

The chain carries TRBV6-1 and TRBJ1-2, with 11 bases fitting TRBD1. After removal of 7 bases from V and 6 bases from J, the junction contained 7 bases not matched to a gene. The CDR3 length is 14 residues. The germline CDR1 and CDR2 sequences are MNHNS and SASEGT. The CDR3 loop is CASNPDRGRDGYTF. CDR3 nucleotides: TGTGCCAGCAACCCGGACAGGGGGCGCGATGGCTACACCTTC.

For this clone: Other DNA variants within this sample encode the same CDR3. The chain couples TRBV9 to TRBJ2-5; D possibly matches TRBD1 or TRBD2 (5 bases each). The V end lost 0 bases, the J end lost 4 bases, and 7 bases lay between the germline ends. CDR1 and CDR2 (germline): SGDLS, YYNGEE. This CDR3 has 13 residues. The CDR3 coding sequence is TGTGCCAGCAGCGTAGGAGGGGTAGAGACCCAGTACTTC. It translates to CASSVGGVETQYF.

This chain connects TRBV21-1 to TRBJ1-5; the tabulated D call, TRBD1, remains unverified against the DNA. TRBV21-1 has pseudogene status. The CDR3 contains 19 residues. The CDR3 spells CASSTKGGTGEGGNQPQHF. The CDR3 region has the DNA TGTGCCAGCAGCACAAAGGGGGGGACAGGGGAAGGAGGCAATCAGCCCCAGCATTTT.

V usage is TRBV28 and J usage is TRBJ2-7; D is perhaps TRBD2 (6 bases). The V end lost 8 bases, the J end lost 2 bases, and 16 bases lay between the germline ends. The germline gives CDR1 MDHEN, CDR2 SYDVKM. CDR3 length: 14 amino acids. The CDR3 region is CASWPGTPTYEQYF. The CDR3 nucleotides read TGTGCCAGCTGGCCAGGGACTCCAACCTACGAGCAGTACTTC.

This chain links TRBV6-1 with TRBJ1-5; D unresolved. The CDR3 loop spans 13 amino acids. Germline-derived CDR1 and CDR2 are MNHNS and SASEGT. Trimming removed 8 bases from V and 4 bases from J, with 12 bases in between. The CDR3 loop is CASVGRVNQPQHF. Written as DNA, the CDR3 is TGTGCCAGCGTCGGTAGGGTGAATCAGCCCCAGCATTTT.

The V and J genes are TRBV28 and TRBJ2-7, with 9 bases that match TRBD2. The CDR3 has 15 residues. Trimming took 6 bases from V and 1 from J; bases not matched to a gene: 7. Germline V gene sequence: CDR1 MDHEN, CDR2 SYDVKM. CDR3 coding DNA: TGTGCCAGCAGGGTAGCGGGAGATACTTCCTACGAGCAGTACTTC. Its translation is CASRVAGDTSYEQYF.

The V gene is TRBV18, the J gene TRBJ1-4; D ambiguous. Per the germline V gene, CDR1 is KGHSH and CDR2 is LQKENI. With 3 bases removed from V and 5 bases from J, the gap between germline ends came to 13 bases. The CDR3 extends over 15 amino acids. CDR3 in amino acids: CASSPRTELNEKLFF. Here the CDR3 DNA reads TGTGCCAGCTCACCGCGGACTGAGCTAAATGAAAAACTGTTTTTT.

The V and J genes are TRBV7-6 and TRBJ2-2; 7 nucleotides match TRBD1. The junction had 9 bases not matched to a gene; V was cut back by 1 base and J by 4 bases. The CDR3 totals 17 residues. Per the germline V gene, CDR1 is SGHVS and CDR2 is FNYEAQ. The CDR3 DNA reads TGTGCCAGCAGCTTAGACCCCCGGACAGGCGCCACCGGGGAGCTGTTTTTT. Its translation is CASSLDPRTGATGELFF.

The chain has TRBV5-1 and TRBJ2-5; D perhaps matches TRBD2 (6 bases). The germline V gene encodes CDR1 SGHRS and CDR2 YFSETQ. Between the trimmed V and J ends, which lost 3 bases and 2 bases, there was a span of 11 bases. The CDR3 has 14 amino acids. The CDR3 loop reads CASSSGGGQETQYF. Here the CDR3 DNA reads TGCGCCAGCAGCTCCGGGGGTGGGCAAGAGACCCAGTACTTC.

This clone was seen just once. J is TRBJ2-7 and V is TRBV29-1, with a possible D match to TRBD2 (6 bases). CDR1 is SQVTM and CDR2 is ANQGSEA in the germline V gene. This CDR3 is built from 13 residues. V was cut by 8 bases and J by 4 bases, with 18 bases left in between. The CDR3 spells CSMSEGSDYEQYF. The DNA of the CDR3 is TGCAGCATGTCGGAGGGGAGTGATTACGAGCAGTACTTC.

The chain carries TRBV4-1 and TRBJ2-5; TRBD1 is a possible D gene (6 bases). The J call may be faulty, since TRBJ2-7 better matches the DNA end. The CDR3 covers 15 residues. Germline V gene data show CDR1 as MGHRA and CDR2 as YSYEKL. Here the CDR3 reads CASSQEAQGPYEQYF. Here the CDR3 DNA reads TGCGCCAGCAGCCAAGAGGCACAGGGACCCTACGAGCAGTACTTC.

This sequence joins TRBV30 and TRBJ2-1; 14 positions match TRBD2. V shed 4 bases, J shed 4 bases, and the junction held 6 bases outside the gene matches. The CDR3 spans 16 residues. Per the germline V gene, CDR1 is GTSNPN and CDR2 is SVGIG (reference sequence). The CDR3 DNA sequence: TGTGCCTGGATTCCGGGACTAGCGGGAGTTTACAATGAGCAGTTCTTC. Translating gives CAWIPGLAGVYNEQFF.

The chain joins TRBV4-2 to TRBJ2-3; TRBD2 aligns across 12 bases. V was clipped by 4 bases and J by 0 bases; unmatched bases: 5. In germline, CDR1 is LGHNA, CDR2 YNFKEQ. The CDR3 sequence is 17 residues long. CDR3 sequence (DNA): TGTGCCAGCAGCCTGGGACTAGCGGGTCCCAGCACAGATACGCAGTATTTT. It encodes CASSLGLAGPSTDTQYF.

This clone was seen just once. This sequence joins TRBV15 and TRBJ1-5, with 9 bases aligning to TRBD1. With V trimmed by 4 bases and J by 7 bases, 14 bases remained unmatched. Germline V gives CDR1 LNHNV, CDR2 YYDKDF (reference sequence). The CDR3 loop spans 17 amino acids. The CDR3 nucleotides are TGTGCCACCAGCAAACAAGACCTCGGGACAGGGCACCAGCCCCAGCATTTT. Amino acid sequence: CATSKQDLGTGHQPQHF.